A single sample is the source of the 4 T cell receptor beta chains below, sequenced in a study of cytotoxic CD8 clonotypes in ibrutinib-treated CLL. The data were produced by immunoSEQ multiplex PCR, yet TCRdb's version contains in-frame clones alone and is incomplete. The sample yields about 7,600 clones, under 85% seen once. Sequencing was performed on PBMCs, taken before ibrutinib treatment. The source of these receptors is a human donor with chronic lymphocytic leukemia.

This clone has only a few counts. The chain recombines TRBV4-3 with TRBJ2-3; 9 bases map to TRBD2. The ends lost 0 bases at V and 1 base at J; junction bases unmatched: 5. CDR3 length: 17 amino acids. Germline V gives CDR1 LGHNA, CDR2 YSLEER. The CDR3: CASSQDRRTSGTDTQYF. CDR3 sequence (DNA): TGCGCCAGCAGCCAAGATCGACGGACTAGCGGCACAGATACGCAGTATTTT.

The chain has TRBV6-1 and TRBJ1-5; possible D gene TRBD1, 6 bases. This CDR3 is 15 amino acids long. V shed 2 bases and J shed 7 bases, with 15 bases lying between them. The V gene's germline CDR1 is MNHNS and CDR2 SASEGT. DNA of the CDR3: TGTGCCAGCAGTGAACTTAGCGAGGGGGGCCAGCCCCAGCATTTT. Protein: CASSELSEGGQPQHF.

The chain employs TRBV2 and TRBJ2-1; no clear D. V shed 7 bases and J shed 8 bases, with 12 bases lying between them. CDR3 length: 12 residues. CDR1 and CDR2 from the germline V gene are SNHLY and FYNNEI. CDR3 bases: TGTGCCAGCACGGGCTTATTCGATGAGCAGTTCTTC. It specifies CASTGLFDEQFF.

The chain employs TRBV5-1 and TRBJ2-3, with 14 bases matching TRBD2. The CDR3 consists of 16 residues. Trimming removed 4 bases from V and 3 bases from J; junction bases left unmatched: 4. Per germline, CDR1 SGHRS and CDR2 YFSETQ. CDR3 sequence: CASSPGTSGGTDTQYF. The CDR3 DNA sequence: TGCGCCAGCAGCCCAGGGACTAGCGGGGGTACAGATACGCAGTATTTT. Full variable domain (missing parts from reference TRBV5-1 and TRBJ2-3): KAGVTQTPRYLIKTRGQQVTLSCSPISGHRSVSWYQQTPGQGLQFLFEYFSETQRNKGNFPGRFSGRQFSNSRSEMNVSTLELGDSALYLCASSPGTSGGTDTQYFGPGTRLTVL.